Listed here are 20 T cell receptor beta chains from one sample, sequenced in a study of blood T cell repertoires in COVID-19. The data were produced by immunoSEQ multiplex PCR, yet TCRdb's version contains in-frame clones alone and is incomplete. This table has some 140,000 clones, around 85% appearing once. Sequences were obtained from peripheral blood. All receptors derive from a human donor in a cohort sampled during active COVID-19.

The rearrangement uses TRBV6-6 and TRBJ1-2; 8 bases are a match to TRBD1. Germline-derived CDR1 and CDR2 are MNHNY and SVGAGI (reference sequence). V lost 8 bases, J lost 2 bases, and 16 bases stayed unmatched. The CDR3 runs 17 residues. The CDR3 bases are TGTGCCAGCCGTCTAGGGACAGGCACTCTTGTAAACTATGGCTACACCTTC. Residues: CASRLGTGTLVNYGYTF.

The CDR3 DNA reads TGTGCCAGCAGCTTACGCTCTCCGGCAGATACGCAGTATTTT. Translating it yields CASSLRSPADTQYF. J is TRBJ2-3 and V is TRBV7-3; D is unclear. The CDR3 length is 14 residues. Trimming stripped 2 bases from V and 4 bases from J, with 10 bases between. The germline V gene encodes CDR1 SGHTA and CDR2 FQGTGA.

J is TRBJ1-3 and V is TRBV18, with D maybe TRBD1 (5 bases). The CDR3 has 16 residues. The germline CDR1 and CDR2 sequences are KGHSH and LQKENI. The V and J ends lost 3 bases and 0 bases respectively, with 12 bases between them. The CDR3 protein is CASSPLPGGSGNTIYF. The CDR3 nucleotides are TGTGCCAGCTCACCTCTCCCGGGGGGCTCTGGAAACACCATATATTTT.

The chain is built from TRBV6-5 and TRBJ2-1, with D possibly matching TRBD2 (5 bases). This CDR3 is 16 amino acids long. The V and J ends lost 6 bases and 0 bases respectively, with 15 bases between them. The V gene's germline CDR1 is MNHEY and CDR2 SVGAGI. CDR3 bases: TGTGCCAGCAGATACGACTACCCGAGCTCCTACAATGAGCAGTTCTTC. Protein: CASRYDYPSSYNEQFF.

This chain uses TRBV11-3 with TRBJ2-3; 8 bases align to TRBD2. Germline CDR1 and CDR2: SGHNT and YENEEA. This CDR3 has 13 amino acids. V was clipped by 5 bases and J by 10 bases; unmatched bases: 8. CDR3 DNA sequence: TGTGCCAGCAGCAAAGACGGCGGGAGGCCGCAGTATTTT. Translated, it gives CASSKDGGRPQYF.

The genes are TRBV9 and TRBJ2-1; D is possibly TRBD1 (7 bases). The CDR3 consists of 13 residues. CDR1 is SGDLS and CDR2 is YYNGEE in the germline V gene. With 1 base removed from V and 7 bases from J, the gap between germline ends came to 9 bases. The CDR3 here is CASSVSGGNEQFF. CDR3 DNA sequence: TGTGCCAGCAGCGTATCAGGGGGGAATGAGCAGTTCTTC.

The CDR3 DNA sequence: TGTGCCAGCAGTCCTTCCGGCCGCAGCCCGCGGACTGAAGCTTTCTTT. Translating gives CASSPSGRSPRTEAFF. The rearrangement links TRBV27 to TRBJ1-1; unclear D gene. This CDR3 region has 16 residues. V gave up 5 bases and J gave up 5 bases, with 21 bases separating them. Looked up from germline, CDR1 is MNHEY and CDR2 is SMNVEV (reference sequence).

CDR3 amino acids: CASSITEPGRGYTF. The CDR3 DNA is TGTGCCAGCAGTATCACAGAGCCAGGGAGGGGCTACACCTTC. The chain couples TRBV28 to TRBJ1-2, with D tentatively TRBD1 (5 bases). Germline assignment: CDR1 MDHEN and CDR2 SYDVKM. The CDR3 is made up of 14 amino acids. The V end lost 5 bases, the J end lost 8 bases, and 18 bases lay between the germline ends.

This chain joins TRBV5-1 and TRBJ2-2; no reliable D call. V was pared by 1 base and J by 3 bases, with 10 bases between. In germline, CDR1 is SGHRS, CDR2 YFSETQ. This CDR3 contains 15 residues. The CDR3: CASSLSNGDTGELFF. Here the CDR3 DNA reads TGCGCCAGCAGCTTGAGTAACGGAGACACCGGGGAGCTGTTTTTT.

CDR3 in amino acids: CASSNSGVSSYEQYF. CDR3 nucleotide sequence: TGTGCCAGCAGTAATAGCGGGGTCAGCTCCTACGAGCAGTACTTC. V usage is TRBV6-5 and J usage is TRBJ2-7; 8 positions match TRBD2. The germline V gene has CDR1 MNHEY and CDR2 SVGAGI. V was clipped by 5 bases and J by 0 bases; unmatched bases: 6. The CDR3 is 15 residues long.

V usage is TRBV7-9 and J usage is TRBJ1-5; no definite D call. Germline V gives CDR1 SEHNR, CDR2 FQNEAQ (reference sequence). This CDR3 is built from 13 residues. Trimming took off 1 base at V and 4 bases at J, with 5 bases between the two ends. The CDR3 DNA sequence: TGTGCCAGCAGCTTAGACGGGAATCAGCCCCAGCATTTT. It specifies CASSLDGNQPQHF.

CDR3 sequence (DNA): TGTGCTAGTGGTTTGGACCCCTGGCGGGGTTCCTACGAGCAGTACGTC. This gives the protein CASGLDPWRGSYEQYV. V and J are TRBV12-5 and TRBJ2-7; D possibly corresponds to TRBD2 (6 bases). V was clipped by 1 base and J by 1 base, with 14 bases between them. CDR1 is LGHNT, CDR2 FRNRAP, per germline. There are 16 residues in the CDR3.

The chain couples TRBV5-8 to TRBJ2-5; D is possibly TRBD2 (7 bases). Germline CDR1 reads SGHTS; CDR2 reads YDEGEE. Trimming left V 3 bases short and J 4 bases short, with 16 bases between. The CDR3 is made up of 15 amino acids. The CDR3 protein is CASSWAGEGGETQYF. The CDR3, as DNA: TGTGCCAGCAGCTGGGCGGGAGAAGGGGGAGAGACCCAGTACTTC.

V is TRBV2 and J is TRBJ1-5, with 12 bases identical to TRBD1. Looked up from germline, CDR1 is SNHLY and CDR2 is FYNNEI. The CDR3 is 17 residues long. The J segment lost 7 bases and the V segment lost 2 bases, leaving 9 bases of the junction unmatched. CDR3 amino acids: CASSERGQGAPRQPQHF. The CDR3 DNA reads TGTGCCAGCAGTGAAAGGGGACAGGGGGCGCCCAGGCAGCCCCAGCATTTT.

J is TRBJ2-3 and V is TRBV28; 8 positions match TRBD1. The CDR3 has 16 residues. The trim removed 5 bases at V and 1 base at J, leaving 8 bases unmatched. Germline V gene data show CDR1 as MDHEN and CDR2 as SYDVKM. The CDR3 nucleotides are TGTGCCAGCAGTGCACCAGGGGGCGGTGGCACAGATACGCAGTATTTT. Amino acids: CASSAPGGGGTDTQYF.

This clone was counted a single time. The chain is built from TRBV11-2 and TRBJ1-1, with D maybe TRBD1 (6 bases). The CDR3 contains 16 residues. The V end lost 1 base, the J end lost 1 base, and 13 bases lay between the germline ends. Germline V gene sequence: CDR1 SGHAT, CDR2 FQNNGV. The chain's CDR3 is CASSLASGGGNTEAFF. The CDR3 coding sequence is TGTGCCAGCAGCTTAGCTTCGGGGGGCGGGAACACTGAAGCTTTCTTT.

This chain links TRBV7-2 with TRBJ2-1; D is unresolved. This CDR3 has 13 amino acids. In germline, CDR1 is SGHTA, CDR2 FQGNSA. The V end was cut by 2 bases, the J end by 6 bases, with 8 bases between. As DNA, the CDR3 is TGTGCCAGCAGCTTACTTTTTGTCAATGAGCAGTTCTTC. It is translated as CASSLLFVNEQFF.

The chain links TRBV5-5 to TRBJ1-4, with D hard to call. The CDR3 extends over 13 amino acids. Germline V gives CDR1 SGHKS, CDR2 YYEKEE (reference sequence). V was trimmed by 0 bases and J by 4 bases, leaving 4 bases between them. The CDR3 loop reads CASSLAVNEKLFF. The CDR3 nucleotides are TGTGCCAGCAGCTTGGCCGTTAATGAAAAACTGTTTTTT.

V and J are TRBV19 and TRBJ2-3; possible D gene TRBD1, 5 bases. The CDR3 extends over 15 amino acids. Germline assignment: CDR1 LNHDA and CDR2 SQIVND (reference sequence). Trimming left V 5 bases short and J 2 bases short, with 14 bases between. For the CDR3, the DNA is TGTGCCAGTAGTTTCAGGGAAAGGCTCACAGATACGCAGTATTTT. This translates into CASSFRERLTDTQYF.

The CDR3 sequence is CASSVAGGRENEKQFF. Here the CDR3 DNA reads TGTGCCAGCAGCGTAGCTGGCGGGAGGGAGAATGAGAAGCAGTTCTTC. The chain recombines TRBV9 with TRBJ2-1, with 9 bases aligning to TRBD2. Looked up from germline, CDR1 is SGDLS and CDR2 is YYNGEE. V was pared by 0 bases and J by 11 bases, with 12 bases of the junction left unmatched. This CDR3 is built from 16 residues.